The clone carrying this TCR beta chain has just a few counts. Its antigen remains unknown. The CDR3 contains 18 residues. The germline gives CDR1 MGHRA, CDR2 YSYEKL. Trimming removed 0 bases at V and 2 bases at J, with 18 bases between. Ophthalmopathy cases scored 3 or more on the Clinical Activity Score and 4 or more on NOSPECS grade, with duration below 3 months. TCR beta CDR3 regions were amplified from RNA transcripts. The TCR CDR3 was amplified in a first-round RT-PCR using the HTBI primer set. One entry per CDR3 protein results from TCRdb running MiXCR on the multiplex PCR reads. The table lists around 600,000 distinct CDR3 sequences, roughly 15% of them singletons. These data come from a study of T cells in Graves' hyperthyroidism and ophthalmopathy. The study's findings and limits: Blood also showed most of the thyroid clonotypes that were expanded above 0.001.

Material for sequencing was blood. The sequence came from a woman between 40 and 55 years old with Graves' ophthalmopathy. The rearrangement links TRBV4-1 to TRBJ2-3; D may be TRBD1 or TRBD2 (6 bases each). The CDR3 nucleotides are TGCGCCAGCAGCCAAGACCTAACAGGGCGGGGAGCCACAGATACGCAGTATTTT. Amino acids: CASSQDLTGRGATDTQYF.